Shown below are 9 T cell receptor beta chains from a single sample sequenced in a study of read filtering for tumor transcriptome and immune sequencing. This library used about 400 ng RNA and molecular barcoded adaptors spanning alpha/delta and beta/gamma chains. TCRdb re-called the reads with MiXCR, one entry per CDR3 protein. The table has about 63,000 distinct CDR3 sequences, about 14% seen once; the top ten hold approximately 47%. The sample consisted of a population of CD138-negative cells sorted from bone marrow. The receptor source for this set is a donor aged 40 or over with multiple myeloma.

This clonotype was detected many times. The chain links TRBV29-1 to TRBJ2-7, with TRBD2 matching over 8 bases. The CDR3 runs to 13 residues. Trimming cost V 7 bases and J 3 bases; bases outside gene matches: 8. The germline V gene encodes CDR1 SQVTM and CDR2 ANQGSEA. The CDR3 DNA follows: TGCAGCGCCTCGACTAGCGTCTTCTACGAGCAGTACTTC. Translated: CSASTSVFYEQYF.

The table lists this clonotype with a few counts. The V gene is TRBV10-3, the J gene TRBJ2-5, with TRBD1 identical over 8 bases. The V segment lost 4 bases and the J segment 4 bases; nucleotides outside the gene matches: 5. CDR1 ENHRY and CDR2 SYGVKD come from the germline V gene. CDR3 length equals 14 residues. CDR3 DNA: TGTGCCATCAGTGGCGGACAGGGTATAGAGACCCAGTACTTC. Amino acids: CAISGGQGIETQYF.

This clonotype was counted at least ten times. The chain carries TRBV6-1 and TRBJ2-1; D not resolved. Trimming removed 7 bases from V and 1 base from J, with 11 bases in between. Germline loops: CDR1 MNHNS, CDR2 SASEGT. The CDR3 totals 14 residues. The CDR3 DNA follows: TGTGCCAGCACCACGGACCGGTCCTACAATGAGCAGTTCTTC. It encodes CASTTDRSYNEQFF.

This clonotype was seen a few times. The V call is TRBV5-1, the J call TRBJ2-3; D is uncertain. Deletions cut 0 bases from V and 4 bases from J, with 15 bases between. CDR1 is SGHRS and CDR2 is YFSETQ in the germline V gene. The CDR3 is 16 residues long. The chain's CDR3 is CASSLAGLTTADTQYF. The CDR3 DNA reads TGCGCCAGCAGCTTGGCCGGATTAACGACCGCAGATACGCAGTATTTT.

This clonotype has just a few counts. This chain connects TRBV11-3 to TRBJ2-2; TRBD2 agrees at 8 bases. The CDR3 runs 14 residues. CDR1 is SGHNT and CDR2 is YENEEA in the germline V gene. The junction had 5 bases not matched to a gene; V was cut back by 8 bases and J by 3 bases. CDR3 nucleotide sequence: TGTGCCAGCCTCGGGAGGGGGGACACCGGGGAGCTGTTTTTT. Translating it yields CASLGRGDTGELFF.

This chain connects TRBV6-1 to TRBJ1-5; unclear D gene. Trimming stripped 4 bases from V and 3 bases from J, with 7 bases between. CDR3 length: 13 amino acids. Germline V gives CDR1 MNHNS, CDR2 SASEGT. The CDR3 loop reads CASSGQPNQPQHF. CDR3 bases: TGTGCCAGCAGTGGGCAGCCCAATCAGCCCCAGCATTTT.

This chain's CDR3 is CASSRDTNYGYTF. In nucleotides, the CDR3 is TGTGCCAGCAGTCGGGACACGAACTATGGCTACACCTTC. This chain connects TRBV6-5 to TRBJ1-2; weak D call: TRBD1 (6 bases). Trimming removed 5 bases at V and 2 bases at J, with 9 bases between. The CDR3 is 13 amino acids. From germline, CDR1 is MNHEY and CDR2 SVGAGI.

This clonotype appeared a few times. The chain employs TRBV18 and TRBJ2-5; D is possibly TRBD1 or TRBD2 (5 bases each). CDR1 is KGHSH, CDR2 LQKENI, per germline. Trimming took off 3 bases at V and 1 base at J, with 6 bases between the two ends. The CDR3 has 13 residues. CDR3 DNA sequence: TGTGCCAGCTCACCGGGGGTCCAAGAGACCCAGTACTTC. Amino acid sequence: CASSPGVQETQYF.

This clonotype has ten or more counts. This chain uses TRBV30 with TRBJ2-2; 8 nucleotides agree with TRBD1. The germline V gene has CDR1 GTSNPN and CDR2 SVGIG (reference sequence). Trimming took 8 bases from V and 1 from J; bases not matched to a gene: 6. This CDR3 comprises 14 residues. The CDR3 DNA reads as TGTGCCGGCCCAGGGGGCAAGAACACCGGGGAGCTGTTTTTT. This gives the protein CAGPGGKNTGELFF.